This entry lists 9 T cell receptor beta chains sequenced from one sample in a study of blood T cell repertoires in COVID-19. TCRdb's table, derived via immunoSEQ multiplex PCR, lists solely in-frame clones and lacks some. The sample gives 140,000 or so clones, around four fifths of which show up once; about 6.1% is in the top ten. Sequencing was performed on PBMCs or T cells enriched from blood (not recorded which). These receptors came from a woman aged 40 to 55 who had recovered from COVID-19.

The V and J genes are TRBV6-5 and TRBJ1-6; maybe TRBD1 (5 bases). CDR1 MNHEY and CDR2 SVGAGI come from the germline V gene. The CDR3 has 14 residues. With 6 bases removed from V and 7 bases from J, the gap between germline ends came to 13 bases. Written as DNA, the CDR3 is TGTGCCAGCAGCCCCCCAGGGAGGAATTCACCCCTCCACTTT. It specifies CASSPPGRNSPLHF.

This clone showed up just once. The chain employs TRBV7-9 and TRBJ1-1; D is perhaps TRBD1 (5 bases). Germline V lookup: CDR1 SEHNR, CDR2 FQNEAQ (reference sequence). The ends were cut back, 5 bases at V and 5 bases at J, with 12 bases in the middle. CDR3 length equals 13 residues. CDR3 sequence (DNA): TGTGCCAGCAGCCAAGACGGGGGAACTGAAGCTTTCTTT. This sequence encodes CASSQDGGTEAFF.

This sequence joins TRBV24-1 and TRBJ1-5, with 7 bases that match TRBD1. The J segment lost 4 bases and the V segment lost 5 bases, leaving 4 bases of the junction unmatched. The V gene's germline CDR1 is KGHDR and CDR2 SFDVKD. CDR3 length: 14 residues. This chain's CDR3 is CATSAQGINQPQHF. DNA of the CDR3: TGTGCCACCAGTGCACAGGGGATTAATCAGCCCCAGCATTTT.

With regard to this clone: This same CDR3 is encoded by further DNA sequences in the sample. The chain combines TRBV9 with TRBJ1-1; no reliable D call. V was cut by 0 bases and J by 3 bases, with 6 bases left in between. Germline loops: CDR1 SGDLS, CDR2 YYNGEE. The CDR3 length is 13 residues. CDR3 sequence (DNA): TGTGCCAGCAGCGTAGGACTGTACACTGAAGCTTTCTTT. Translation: CASSVGLYTEAFF.

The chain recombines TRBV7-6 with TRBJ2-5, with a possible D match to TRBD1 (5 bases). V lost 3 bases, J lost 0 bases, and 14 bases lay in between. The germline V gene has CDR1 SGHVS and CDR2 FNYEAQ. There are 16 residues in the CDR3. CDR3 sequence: CASSFSSLGDQETQYF. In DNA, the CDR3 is TGTGCCAGCAGCTTTTCCTCCCTAGGGGACCAAGAGACCCAGTACTTC.

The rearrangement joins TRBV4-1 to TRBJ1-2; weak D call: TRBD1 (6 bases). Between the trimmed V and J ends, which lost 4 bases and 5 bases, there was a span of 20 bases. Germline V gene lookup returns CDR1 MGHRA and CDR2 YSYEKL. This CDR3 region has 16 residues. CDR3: CASSPPGGGVEYGYTF. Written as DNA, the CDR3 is TGCGCCAGCAGCCCCCCCGGCGGGGGCGTGGAATATGGCTACACCTTC.

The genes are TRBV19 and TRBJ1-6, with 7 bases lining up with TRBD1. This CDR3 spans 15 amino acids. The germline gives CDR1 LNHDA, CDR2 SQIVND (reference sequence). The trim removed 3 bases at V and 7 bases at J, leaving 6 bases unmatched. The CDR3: CASSMAGTVNSPLHF. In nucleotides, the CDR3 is TGTGCCAGTAGTATGGCCGGGACAGTGAATTCACCCCTCCACTTT. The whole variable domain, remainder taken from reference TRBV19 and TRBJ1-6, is DGGITQSPKYLFRKEGQNVTLSCEQNLNHDAMYWYRQDPGQGLRLIYYSQIVNDFQKGDIAEGYSVSREKKESFPLTVTSAQKNPTAFYLCASSMAGTVNSPLHFGNGTRLTVT.

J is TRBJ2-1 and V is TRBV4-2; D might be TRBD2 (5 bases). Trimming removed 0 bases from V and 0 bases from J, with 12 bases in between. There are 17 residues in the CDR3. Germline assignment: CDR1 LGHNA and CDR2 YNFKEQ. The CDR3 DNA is TGTGCCAGCAGCCAAGAGTCGTTCACTAGCTCCTACAATGAGCAGTTCTTC. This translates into CASSQESFTSSYNEQFF.

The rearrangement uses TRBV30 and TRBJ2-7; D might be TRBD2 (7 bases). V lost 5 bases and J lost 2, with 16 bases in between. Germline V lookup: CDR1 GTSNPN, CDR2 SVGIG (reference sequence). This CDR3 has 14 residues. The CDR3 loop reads CAWAGGAGPYEQYF. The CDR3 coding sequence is TGTGCCTGGGCTGGGGGGGCTGGACCCTACGAGCAGTACTTC. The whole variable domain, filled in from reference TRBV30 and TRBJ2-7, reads SQTIHQWPATLVQPVGSPLSLECTVEGTSNPNLYWYRQAAGRGLQLLFYSVGIGQISSEVPQNLSASRPQDRQFILSSKKLLLSDSGFYLCAWAGGAGPYEQYFGPGTRLTVT.